This entry features one T cell receptor beta chain sequence. The source of the sample is a study of monozygotic twins with inflammatory bowel disease. In germline, CDR1 is SQVTM, CDR2 ANQGSEA. This CDR3 is built from 12 residues. TCRdb reanalyzed the 5' RACE reads and collapses them to one entry per CDR3 protein, without DNA. In total, the table holds roughly 100,000 distinct CDR3 sequences. Sequencing was performed on blood. This sequence originates from a human donor with ulcerative colitis or Crohn's disease, or a healthy co-twin of an affected twin (not recorded which). The chain uses TRBV29-1 and TRBJ1-5; TCRdb's assignment of TRBD1 cannot be checked, as there is no DNA. This CDR3 is CSVGQNNQPQHF.